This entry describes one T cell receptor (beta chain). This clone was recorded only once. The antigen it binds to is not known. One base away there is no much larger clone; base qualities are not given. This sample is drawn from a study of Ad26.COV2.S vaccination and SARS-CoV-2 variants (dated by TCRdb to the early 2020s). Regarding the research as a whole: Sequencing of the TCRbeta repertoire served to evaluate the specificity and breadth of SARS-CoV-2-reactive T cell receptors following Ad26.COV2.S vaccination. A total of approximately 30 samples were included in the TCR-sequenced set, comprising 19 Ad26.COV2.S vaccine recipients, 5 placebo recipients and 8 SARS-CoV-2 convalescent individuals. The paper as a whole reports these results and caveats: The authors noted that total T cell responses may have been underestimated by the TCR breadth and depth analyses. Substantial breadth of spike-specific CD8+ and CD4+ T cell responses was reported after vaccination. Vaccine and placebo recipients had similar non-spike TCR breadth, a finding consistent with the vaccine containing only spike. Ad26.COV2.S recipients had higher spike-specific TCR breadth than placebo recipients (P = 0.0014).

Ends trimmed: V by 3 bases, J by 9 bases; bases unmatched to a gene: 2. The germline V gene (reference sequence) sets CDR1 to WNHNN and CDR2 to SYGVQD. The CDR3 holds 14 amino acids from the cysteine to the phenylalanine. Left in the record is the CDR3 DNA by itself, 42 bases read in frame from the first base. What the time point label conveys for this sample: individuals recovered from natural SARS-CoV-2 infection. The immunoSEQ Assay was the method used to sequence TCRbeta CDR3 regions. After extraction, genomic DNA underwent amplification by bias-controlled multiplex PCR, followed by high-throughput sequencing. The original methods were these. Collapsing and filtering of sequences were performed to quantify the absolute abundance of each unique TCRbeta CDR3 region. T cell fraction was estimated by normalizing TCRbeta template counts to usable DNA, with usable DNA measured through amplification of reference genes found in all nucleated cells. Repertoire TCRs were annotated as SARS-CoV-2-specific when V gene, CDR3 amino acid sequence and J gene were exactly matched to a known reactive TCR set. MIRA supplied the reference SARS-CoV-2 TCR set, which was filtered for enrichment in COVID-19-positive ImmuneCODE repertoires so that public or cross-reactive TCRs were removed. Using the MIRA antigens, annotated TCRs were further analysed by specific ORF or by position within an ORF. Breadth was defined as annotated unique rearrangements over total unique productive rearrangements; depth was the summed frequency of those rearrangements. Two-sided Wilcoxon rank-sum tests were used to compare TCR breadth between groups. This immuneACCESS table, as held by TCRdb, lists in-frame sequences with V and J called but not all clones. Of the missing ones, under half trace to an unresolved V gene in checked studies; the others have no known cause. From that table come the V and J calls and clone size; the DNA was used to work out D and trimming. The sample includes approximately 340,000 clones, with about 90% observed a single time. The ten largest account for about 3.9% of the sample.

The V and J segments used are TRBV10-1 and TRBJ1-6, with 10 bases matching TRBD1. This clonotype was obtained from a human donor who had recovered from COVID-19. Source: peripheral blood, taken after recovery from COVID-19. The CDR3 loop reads CASSEGQGVSPLHF. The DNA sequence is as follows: TGCGCCAGCAGTGAAGGACAGGGGGTTTCACCCCTCCACTTT.